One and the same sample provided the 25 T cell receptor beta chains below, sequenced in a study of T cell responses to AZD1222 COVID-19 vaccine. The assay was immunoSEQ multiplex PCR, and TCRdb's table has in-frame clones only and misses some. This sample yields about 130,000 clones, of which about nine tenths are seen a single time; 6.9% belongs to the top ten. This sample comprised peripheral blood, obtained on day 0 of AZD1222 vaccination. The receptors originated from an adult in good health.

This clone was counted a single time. DNA for the CDR3: TGTGCCAGCAGTCCCACAGATACGCAGTATTTT. This codes for CASSPTDTQYF. The J gene is TRBJ2-3, the V gene TRBV6-5, with D unresolved. This CDR3 has 11 amino acids. Trimming removed 5 bases from V and 2 bases from J, with 2 bases in between. Germline CDR1 MNHEY, CDR2 SVGAGI.

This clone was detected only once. The CDR3 loop is CASSQGLGYEQYF. CDR3 sequence (DNA): TGCGCCAGCAGCCAAGGTTTGGGTTACGAGCAGTACTTC. The chain uses TRBV4-1 and TRBJ2-7, with unresolved D. The CDR3 runs 13 residues. Deletions cut 1 base from V and 4 bases from J, with 8 bases between. Per germline, CDR1 MGHRA and CDR2 YSYEKL.

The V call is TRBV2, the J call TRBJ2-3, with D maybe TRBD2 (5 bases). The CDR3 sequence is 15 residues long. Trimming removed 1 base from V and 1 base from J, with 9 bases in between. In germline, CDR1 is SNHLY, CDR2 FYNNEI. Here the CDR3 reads CASSEGPGGTDTQYF. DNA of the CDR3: TGTGCCAGCAGTGAAGGACCCGGGGGCACAGATACGCAGTATTTT.

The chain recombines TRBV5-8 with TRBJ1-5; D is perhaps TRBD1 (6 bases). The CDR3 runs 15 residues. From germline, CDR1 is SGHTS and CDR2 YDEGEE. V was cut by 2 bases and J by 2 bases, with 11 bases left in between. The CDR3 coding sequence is TGTGCCAGCAGCTTTCGGGGGCTGGGCAATCAGCCCCAGCATTTT. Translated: CASSFRGLGNQPQHF.

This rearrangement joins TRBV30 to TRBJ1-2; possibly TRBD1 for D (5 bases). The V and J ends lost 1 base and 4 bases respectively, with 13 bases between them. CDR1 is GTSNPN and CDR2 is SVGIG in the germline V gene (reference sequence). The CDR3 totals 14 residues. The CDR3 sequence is CAWSATGTLYGYTF. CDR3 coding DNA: TGTGCCTGGAGTGCCACCGGGACCCTCTATGGCTACACCTTC.

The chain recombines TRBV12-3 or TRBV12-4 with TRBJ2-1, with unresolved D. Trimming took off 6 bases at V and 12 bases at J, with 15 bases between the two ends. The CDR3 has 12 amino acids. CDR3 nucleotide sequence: TGTGCCAGCAGACGAGGTGGCTCGGGGCAGTTCTTC. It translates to CASRRGGSGQFF.

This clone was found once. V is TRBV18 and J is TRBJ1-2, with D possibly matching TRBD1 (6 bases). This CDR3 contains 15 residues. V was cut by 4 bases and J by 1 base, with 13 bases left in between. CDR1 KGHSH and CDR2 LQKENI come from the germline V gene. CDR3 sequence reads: CASSQPGHLNYGYTF. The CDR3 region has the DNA TGTGCCAGCTCACAACCGGGACACCTTAACTATGGCTACACCTTC.

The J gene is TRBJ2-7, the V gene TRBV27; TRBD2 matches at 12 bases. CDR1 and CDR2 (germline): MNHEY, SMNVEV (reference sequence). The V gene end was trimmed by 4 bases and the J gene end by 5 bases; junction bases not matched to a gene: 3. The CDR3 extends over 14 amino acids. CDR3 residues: CASSSSGGAHEQYF. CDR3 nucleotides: TGTGCCAGCAGTTCTAGCGGGGGGGCCCACGAGCAGTACTTC.

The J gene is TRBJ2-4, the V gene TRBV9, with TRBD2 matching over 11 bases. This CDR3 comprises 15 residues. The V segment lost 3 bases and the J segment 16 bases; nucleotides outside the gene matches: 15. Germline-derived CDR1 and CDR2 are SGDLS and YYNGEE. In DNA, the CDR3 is TGTGCCAGCAGCGCTAGCTGGACTAGCGGGCCCGTTCGATACTTC. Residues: CASSASWTSGPVRYF.

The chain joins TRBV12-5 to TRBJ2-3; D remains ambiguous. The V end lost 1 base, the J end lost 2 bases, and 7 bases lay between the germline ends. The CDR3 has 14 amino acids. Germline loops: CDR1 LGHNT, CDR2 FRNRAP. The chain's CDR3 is CASGLDLHTDTQYF. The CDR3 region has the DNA TGTGCTAGTGGTTTGGACTTACACACAGATACGCAGTATTTT.

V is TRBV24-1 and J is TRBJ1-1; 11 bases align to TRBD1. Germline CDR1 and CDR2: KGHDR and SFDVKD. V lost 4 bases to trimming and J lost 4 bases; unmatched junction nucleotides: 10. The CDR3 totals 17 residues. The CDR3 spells CATSDAPVGTGGTEAFF. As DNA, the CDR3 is TGTGCCACCAGTGACGCTCCGGTCGGGACAGGGGGCACTGAAGCTTTCTTT.

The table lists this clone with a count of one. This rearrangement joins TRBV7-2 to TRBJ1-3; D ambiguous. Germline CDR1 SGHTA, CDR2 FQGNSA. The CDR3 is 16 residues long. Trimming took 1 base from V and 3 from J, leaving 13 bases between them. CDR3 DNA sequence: TGTGCCAGCAGCTTAGTTTTTTCGGTCCTTGGAAACACCATATATTTT. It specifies CASSLVFSVLGNTIYF.

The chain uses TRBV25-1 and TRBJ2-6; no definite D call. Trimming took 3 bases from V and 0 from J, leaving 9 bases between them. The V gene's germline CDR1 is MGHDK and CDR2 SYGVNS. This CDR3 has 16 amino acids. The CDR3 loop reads CASSEPGLSGANVLTF. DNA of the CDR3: TGTGCCAGCAGTGAGCCGGGCCTCTCTGGGGCCAACGTCCTGACTTTC.

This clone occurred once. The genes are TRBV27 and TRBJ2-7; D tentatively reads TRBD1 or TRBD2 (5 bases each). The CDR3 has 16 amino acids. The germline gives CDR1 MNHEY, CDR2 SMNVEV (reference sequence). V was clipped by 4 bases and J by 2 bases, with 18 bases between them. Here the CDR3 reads CASSYSSGTVTYEQYF. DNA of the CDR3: TGTGCCAGCAGTTACTCGTCCGGGACCGTTACCTACGAGCAGTACTTC.

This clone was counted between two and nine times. The CDR3 reads CASGVGLRPFF. The CDR3 nucleotides are TGTGCCAGTGGGGTGGGCCTACGGCCGTTCTTC. The chain combines TRBV19 with TRBJ2-1; no definite D call. The CDR3 is made up of 11 amino acids. Germline CDR1 LNHDA, CDR2 SQIVND (reference sequence). V gave up 8 bases and J gave up 15 bases, with 17 bases separating them.

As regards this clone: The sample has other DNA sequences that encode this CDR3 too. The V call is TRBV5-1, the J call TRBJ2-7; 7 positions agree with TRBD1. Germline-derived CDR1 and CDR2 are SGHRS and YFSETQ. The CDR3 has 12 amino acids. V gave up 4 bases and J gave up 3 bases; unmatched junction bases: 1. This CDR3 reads CASSRDSYEQYF. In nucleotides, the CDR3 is TGCGCCAGCAGCCGGGACAGCTACGAGCAGTACTTC. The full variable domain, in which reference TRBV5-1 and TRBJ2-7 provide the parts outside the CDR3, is KAGVTQTPRYLIKTRGQQVTLSCSPISGHRSVSWYQQTPGQGLQFLFEYFSETQRNKGNFPGRFSGRQFSNSRSEMNVSTLELGDSALYLCASSRDSYEQYFGPGTRLTVT.

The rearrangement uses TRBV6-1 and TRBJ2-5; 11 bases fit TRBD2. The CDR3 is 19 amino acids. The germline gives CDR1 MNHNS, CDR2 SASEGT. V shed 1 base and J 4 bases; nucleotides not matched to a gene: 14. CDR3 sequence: CASSEVGKLAGASRETQYF. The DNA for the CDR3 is TGTGCCAGCAGTGAAGTGGGGAAACTAGCGGGGGCGTCCCGAGAGACCCAGTACTTC.

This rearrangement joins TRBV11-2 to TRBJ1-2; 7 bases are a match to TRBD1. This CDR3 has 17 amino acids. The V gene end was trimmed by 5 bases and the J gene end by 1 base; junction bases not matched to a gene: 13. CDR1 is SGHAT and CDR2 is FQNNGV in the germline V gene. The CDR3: CASSPRRQGADNYGYTF. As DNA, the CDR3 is TGTGCCAGCAGCCCAAGACGACAGGGAGCCGATAACTATGGCTACACCTTC.

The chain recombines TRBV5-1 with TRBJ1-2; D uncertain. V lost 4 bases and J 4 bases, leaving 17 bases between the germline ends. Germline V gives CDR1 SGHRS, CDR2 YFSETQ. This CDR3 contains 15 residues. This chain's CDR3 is CASSQSRRQPYGYTF. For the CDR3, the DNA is TGCGCCAGCAGCCAGAGTAGGAGACAACCCTATGGCTACACCTTC.

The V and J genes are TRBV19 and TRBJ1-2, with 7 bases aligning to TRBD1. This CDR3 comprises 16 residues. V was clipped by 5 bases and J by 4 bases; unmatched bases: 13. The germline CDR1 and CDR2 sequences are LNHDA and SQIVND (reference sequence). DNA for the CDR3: TGTGCCAGTAGTCCCGAGACAGGGAGGGACTCCTATGGCTACACCTTC. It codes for CASSPETGRDSYGYTF.

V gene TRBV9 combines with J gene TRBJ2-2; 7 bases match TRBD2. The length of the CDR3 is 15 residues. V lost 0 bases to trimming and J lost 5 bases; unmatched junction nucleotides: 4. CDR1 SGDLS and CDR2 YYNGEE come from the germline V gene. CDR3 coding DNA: TGTGCCAGCAGCGTAGGAGCGGGGTTTACCGGGGAGCTGTTTTTT. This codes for CASSVGAGFTGELFF.

This CDR3 reads CAWDSQNQPQHF. CDR3 sequence (DNA): TGTGCCTGGGACAGCCAAAATCAGCCCCAGCATTTT. This chain connects TRBV30 to TRBJ1-5, with D perhaps matching TRBD1 (5 bases). Germline assignment: CDR1 GTSNPN and CDR2 SVGIG (reference sequence). V lost 5 bases to trimming and J lost 4 bases, with 9 bases between them. The CDR3 runs to 12 residues.

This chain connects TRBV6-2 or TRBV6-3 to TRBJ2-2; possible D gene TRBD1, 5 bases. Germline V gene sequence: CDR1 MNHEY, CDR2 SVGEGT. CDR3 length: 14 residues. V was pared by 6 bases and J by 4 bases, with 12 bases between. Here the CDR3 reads CASSRPGSTGELFF. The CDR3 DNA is TGTGCCAGCAGCCGCCCAGGGTCCACCGGGGAGCTGTTTTTT.

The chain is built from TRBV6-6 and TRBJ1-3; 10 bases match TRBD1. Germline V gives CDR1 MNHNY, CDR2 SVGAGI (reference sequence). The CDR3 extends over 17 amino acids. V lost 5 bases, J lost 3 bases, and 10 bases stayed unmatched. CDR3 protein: CASSPYEGQGFGNTIYF. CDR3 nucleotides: TGTGCCAGCAGTCCGTATGAGGGACAGGGGTTTGGAAACACCATATATTTT.

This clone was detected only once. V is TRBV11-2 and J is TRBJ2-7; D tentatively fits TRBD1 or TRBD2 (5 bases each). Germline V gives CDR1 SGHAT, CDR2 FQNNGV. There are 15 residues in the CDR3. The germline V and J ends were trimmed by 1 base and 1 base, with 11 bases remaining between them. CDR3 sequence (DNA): TGTGCCAGCAGCTTAGTGGGCAGGGAGTCCTACGAGCAGTACTTC. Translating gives CASSLVGRESYEQYF.